This is a list of T cell receptor beta chains from one sample in a study of post-analysis software for immune sequencing data. A single record per CDR3 protein comes from TCRdb applying MiXCR to the PCR reads. The sample lists hundreds of thousands of distinct CDR3 sequences, around 60% seen once, with around 10% in the top ten. Material for sequencing was blood. Every receptor here comes from a girl aged 2-10 years with multiple sclerosis. CDR3s include the opening cysteine and the closing phenylalanine or tryptophan. The D gene is left open where the match is weak. Expanded clones are given a class, and other clones once, few, many or no size at all.

clone_size: NA
v_call: TRBV6-5
j_call: TRBJ2-7
d_call: NA
cdr3_aa: CASSNLGGAYEQYF
cdr3_nt: TGTGCCAGCAGCAACCTTGGAGGTGCCTACGAGCAGTACTTC

clone_size: NA
v_call: TRBV11-2
j_call: TRBJ2-1
d_call: TRBD2
cdr3_aa: CASSSRASGRGGGNEQFF
cdr3_nt: TGTGCCAGCAGCTCAAGGGCTAGCGGGAGAGGGGGGGGCAATGAGCAGTTCTTC

clone_size: few
v_call: TRBV6-6
j_call: TRBJ2-1
d_call: NA
cdr3_aa: CASSPSANEQFF
cdr3_nt: TGTGCCAGCAGTCCTAGCGCTAATGAGCAGTTCTTC

clone_size: once
v_call: TRBV13
j_call: TRBJ2-1
d_call: NA
cdr3_aa: CASSSDSRPSSYNEQFF
cdr3_nt: TGTGCCAGCAGCTCCGATAGCCGTCCGAGCTCCTACAATGAGCAGTTCTTC

clone_size: NA
v_call: TRBV12-3/TRBV12-4
j_call: TRBJ2-1
d_call: TRBD1
cdr3_aa: CASSLQGAGINEQFF
cdr3_nt: TGTGCCAGCAGTTTACAGGGGGCGGGGATCAATGAGCAGTTCTTC

clone_size: few
v_call: TRBV9
j_call: TRBJ2-3
d_call: NA
cdr3_aa: CASSAALGRDTQYF
cdr3_nt: TGTGCCAGCAGCGCCGCCCTAGGAAGAGATACGCAGTATTTT

clone_size: few
v_call: TRBV12-5
j_call: TRBJ1-5
d_call: NA
cdr3_aa: CASGLGQNNQPQHF
cdr3_nt: TGTGCTAGTGGTTTGGGACAGAATAATCAGCCCCAGCATTTT

clone_size: NA
v_call: TRBV15
j_call: TRBJ1-1
d_call: NA
cdr3_aa: CATSRVEWNTEAFF
cdr3_nt: TGTGCCACCAGCAGAGTTGAGTGGAACACTGAAGCTTTCTTT

clone_size: NA
v_call: TRBV20-1
j_call: TRBJ1-5
d_call: NA
cdr3_aa: CSALGLSNQPQHF
cdr3_nt: TGCAGTGCCCTAGGGCTTAGCAATCAGCCCCAGCATTTT

clone_size: NA
v_call: TRBV6-5
j_call: TRBJ1-1
d_call: NA
cdr3_aa: CASSYSGGLLASLNTEAFF
cdr3_nt: TGTGCCAGCAGTTACTCGGGGGGACTCCTGGCATCCTTGAACACTGAAGCTTTCTTT

clone_size: NA
v_call: TRBV11-2
j_call: TRBJ2-4
d_call: NA
cdr3_aa: CASSLDGYVGQYF
cdr3_nt: TGTGCCAGCAGCTTAGACGGATACGTGGGGCAGTACTTC

clone_size: NA
v_call: TRBV24-1
j_call: TRBJ2-5
d_call: NA
cdr3_aa: CATSDPSVETQYF
cdr3_nt: TGTGCCACCAGTGACCCTTCTGTAGAGACCCAGTACTTC

clone_size: NA
v_call: TRBV5-1
j_call: TRBJ2-1
d_call: NA
cdr3_aa: CASSLVPNNEQFF
cdr3_nt: TGCGCCAGCAGCTTGGTGCCCAACAATGAGCAGTTCTTC

clone_size: NA
v_call: TRBV4-2
j_call: TRBJ1-6
d_call: NA
cdr3_aa: CASSQETGALNSPLHF
cdr3_nt: TGTGCCAGCAGCCAAGAGACGGGGGCCCTAAATTCACCCCTCCACTTT

clone_size: NA
v_call: TRBV20-1
j_call: TRBJ2-3
d_call: TRBD1
cdr3_aa: CSATTGEDTQYF
cdr3_nt: TGCAGTGCTACCACAGGGGAAGATACGCAGTATTTT

clone_size: NA
v_call: TRBV6-2/TRBV6-3
j_call: TRBJ2-3
d_call: NA
cdr3_aa: CASSKGGVGTDTQYF
cdr3_nt: TGTGCCAGCTCTAAAGGGGGTGTCGGCACAGATACGCAGTATTTT

clone_size: NA
v_call: TRBV6-6
j_call: TRBJ1-2
d_call: TRBD1
cdr3_aa: CASTFRTGDGYTF
cdr3_nt: TGTGCCAGCACCTTCCGGACAGGGGATGGCTACACCTTC

clone_size: NA
v_call: TRBV2
j_call: TRBJ2-7
d_call: NA
cdr3_aa: CASIAGIDSYEQYF
cdr3_nt: TGTGCCAGCATAGCAGGGATAGACTCCTACGAGCAGTACTTC

clone_size: NA
v_call: TRBV7-3
j_call: TRBJ2-5
d_call: NA
cdr3_aa: CASSTDRKETQYF
cdr3_nt: TGTGCCAGCTCGACTGACAGGAAAGAGACCCAGTACTTC

clone_size: NA
v_call: TRBV19
j_call: TRBJ1-2
d_call: TRBD1
cdr3_aa: CASKKIDRGVSYGYTF
cdr3_nt: TGTGCCAGTAAAAAAATAGACAGGGGCGTGAGCTATGGCTACACCTTC

clone_size: NA
v_call: TRBV15
j_call: TRBJ1-1
d_call: NA
cdr3_aa: CATSWELWGEAFF
cdr3_nt: TGTGCCACCAGCTGGGAGTTGTGGGGTGAAGCTTTCTTT

clone_size: NA
v_call: TRBV6-1
j_call: TRBJ1-5
d_call: NA
cdr3_aa: CVSSEARNQPQHF
cdr3_nt: TGTGTCAGCAGTGAAGCGCGGAATCAGCCCCAGCATTTT

clone_size: NA
v_call: TRBV6-1
j_call: TRBJ1-1
d_call: TRBD1
cdr3_aa: CASDETGAIGNTEAFF
cdr3_nt: TGTGCCAGCGACGAGACAGGGGCTATTGGGAACACTGAAGCTTTCTTT

clone_size: once
v_call: TRBV7-2
j_call: TRBJ2-5
d_call: TRBD1
cdr3_aa: CASSSPRQGAGETQYF
cdr3_nt: TGTGCCAGCAGCTCGCCCCGACAGGGGGCAGGAGAGACCCAGTACTTC

clone_size: NA
v_call: TRBV5-5
j_call: TRBJ1-2
d_call: NA
cdr3_aa: CASSLAVGLNGYTF
cdr3_nt: TGTGCCAGCAGCTTGGCAGTGGGGCTGAATGGCTACACCTTC

clone_size: NA
v_call: TRBV7-9
j_call: TRBJ2-7
d_call: TRBD2
cdr3_aa: CASSPLSGSSYEQYF
cdr3_nt: TGTGCCAGCAGCCCGTTAAGCGGGAGCTCCTACGAGCAGTACTTC

clone_size: few
v_call: TRBV7-8
j_call: TRBJ2-3
d_call: TRBD2
cdr3_aa: CASSLATSGGTSDTQYF
cdr3_nt: TGTGCCAGCAGCTTGGCCACTAGCGGGGGGACCTCAGATACGCAGTATTTT

clone_size: NA
v_call: TRBV12-3/TRBV12-4
j_call: TRBJ2-1
d_call: NA
cdr3_aa: CASSFSGVYNEQFF
cdr3_nt: TGTGCCAGCAGTTTCTCAGGAGTCTACAATGAGCAGTTCTTC

clone_size: NA
v_call: TRBV29-1
j_call: TRBJ2-1
d_call: NA
cdr3_aa: CSVEVVAFVRAYNEQFF
cdr3_nt: TGCAGCGTTGAGGTGGTGGCCTTCGTTCGGGCCTACAATGAGCAGTTCTTC

clone_size: once
v_call: TRBV7-2
j_call: TRBJ2-1
d_call: NA
cdr3_aa: CASSLGTINEQFF
cdr3_nt: TGTGCCAGCAGCTTAGGGACAATCAATGAGCAGTTCTTC

clone_size: few
v_call: TRBV12-3/TRBV12-4
j_call: TRBJ2-1
d_call: TRBD2
cdr3_aa: CASSWTSGSKSEQFF
cdr3_nt: TGTGCCAGCAGCTGGACTAGCGGGAGCAAGAGTGAGCAGTTCTTC

clone_size: NA
v_call: TRBV11-2
j_call: TRBJ2-7
d_call: TRBD1
cdr3_aa: CASSLRPSKTGPYEQYF
cdr3_nt: TGTGCCAGCAGCTTAAGGCCCTCTAAGACAGGGCCCTACGAGCAGTACTTC

clone_size: NA
v_call: TRBV27
j_call: TRBJ2-7
d_call: NA
cdr3_aa: CASSLARAGNEQYF
cdr3_nt: TGTGCCAGCAGTTTAGCCCGGGCAGGGAACGAGCAGTACTTC

clone_size: NA
v_call: TRBV5-1
j_call: TRBJ1-5
d_call: NA
cdr3_aa: CASSYFAGPNQPQHF
cdr3_nt: TGCGCCAGCAGTTACTTTGCAGGGCCCAATCAGCCCCAGCATTTT

clone_size: NA
v_call: TRBV20-1
j_call: TRBJ2-3
d_call: NA
cdr3_aa: CSASSEVITDTQYF
cdr3_nt: TGCAGTGCTAGTTCGGAGGTGATCACAGATACGCAGTATTTT

clone_size: NA
v_call: TRBV20-1
j_call: TRBJ1-2
d_call: TRBD1
cdr3_aa: CSAHFPGTGANYGYTF
cdr3_nt: TGCAGTGCTCATTTCCCCGGGACAGGGGCTAACTATGGCTACACCTTC

clone_size: few
v_call: TRBV20-1
j_call: TRBJ2-1
d_call: NA
cdr3_aa: CSASLSQTFYNEQFF
cdr3_nt: TGCAGTGCTAGTCTCAGTCAAACTTTTTACAATGAGCAGTTCTTC

clone_size: few
v_call: TRBV10-3
j_call: TRBJ1-1
d_call: NA
cdr3_aa: CAIRTNTEAFF
cdr3_nt: TGTGCCATTAGGACGAACACTGAAGCTTTCTTT

clone_size: once
v_call: TRBV12-3/TRBV12-4
j_call: TRBJ2-1
d_call: NA
cdr3_aa: CASSKGAGRDNEQFF
cdr3_nt: TGTGCCAGCAGCAAGGGGGCTGGGAGGGACAATGAGCAGTTCTTC